These 19 T cell receptor beta chains were all obtained from the same sample, sequenced in a study of blood T cell repertoires in COVID-19. TCRdb keeps only in-frame clones here, not all; method: immunoSEQ multiplex PCR. The table includes under 200,000 clones, 80% detected once. The source material was peripheral blood. The receptors here all came from a man between 65 and 85 years old with active or convalescent COVID-19.

This chain links TRBV7-3 with TRBJ2-3; 14 bases align to TRBD2. Trimming removed 5 bases from V and 3 bases from J; junction bases left unmatched: 10. This CDR3 comprises 18 residues. CDR1 and CDR2 (germline): SGHTA, FQGTGA. The CDR3 coding sequence is TGTGCCAGCAGCCCCTCGGGGACTAGCGGGAGTGCGACAGATACGCAGTATTTT. Translated: CASSPSGTSGSATDTQYF.

This chain uses TRBV5-1 with TRBJ2-1, with 7 bases matching TRBD2. This CDR3 spans 15 amino acids. V shed 1 base, J shed 7 bases, and the junction held 8 bases outside the gene matches. Germline CDR1 and CDR2: SGHRS and YFSETQ. The CDR3 region has the DNA TGCGCCAGCAGCTTGTCTGCGGGAGTTGAAAATGAGCAGTTCTTC. Translating gives CASSLSAGVENEQFF.

The chain is built from TRBV12-3 or TRBV12-4 and TRBJ2-5; 8 nucleotides align to TRBD1. V lost 7 bases, J lost 9 bases, and 10 bases stayed unmatched. The CDR3 length is 13 residues. CDR3 residues: CASTLSPDRAQYF. CDR3 nucleotides: TGTGCCAGCACCCTCTCCCCGGACAGGGCCCAGTACTTC.

The chain employs TRBV9 and TRBJ1-2, with a weak D call TRBD1 (6 bases). Deletions cut 0 bases from V and 8 bases from J, with 11 bases between. The germline gives CDR1 SGDLS, CDR2 YYNGEE. The CDR3 totals 13 residues. This chain's CDR3 is CASSVDRDEGYTF. For the CDR3, the DNA is TGTGCCAGCAGCGTAGACAGGGACGAGGGCTACACCTTC.

This chain uses TRBV7-9 with TRBJ1-1; D is undetermined. This CDR3 is 14 amino acids long. Germline assignment: CDR1 SEHNR and CDR2 FQNEAQ (reference sequence). Trimming took off 5 bases at V and 2 bases at J, with 12 bases between the two ends. Here the CDR3 reads CASSLSAVNTEAFF. As DNA, the CDR3 is TGTGCCAGCAGCCTTAGCGCAGTCAACACTGAAGCTTTCTTT.

The CDR3 reads CASSELGQGYSGNTIYF. The CDR3 DNA is TGTGCCAGCAGCGAATTGGGACAGGGGTACTCTGGAAACACCATATATTTT. The chain joins TRBV9 to TRBJ1-3; 10 bases line up with TRBD1. The CDR3 has 17 amino acids. V dropped 3 bases and J dropped 0; count of bases not matched to a gene: 6. In germline, CDR1 is SGDLS, CDR2 YYNGEE.

This clone came up many times. The chain is built from TRBV2 and TRBJ2-7; a weak D match, TRBD2 (6 bases). The V gene lost 5 bases and the J gene lost 6 bases, with 14 bases spanning the gap. Germline V gives CDR1 SNHLY, CDR2 FYNNEI. This CDR3 spans 13 amino acids. CDR3 sequence (DNA): TGTGCCAGCAGTCTGGGGGGAATCGGCGAGCAGTACTTC. Translating gives CASSLGGIGEQYF.

This clone was seen only once. V usage is TRBV6-5 and J usage is TRBJ1-2; D gene unclear. The CDR3 runs 11 residues. Per the germline V gene, CDR1 is MNHEY and CDR2 is SVGAGI. The V gene lost 11 bases and the J gene lost 8 bases, with 15 bases spanning the gap. The CDR3 DNA reads TGTGCCTCAAAGACCAGCGGAGGCTACACCTTC. Translated, it gives CASKTSGGYTF.

This rearrangement joins TRBV6-2 or TRBV6-3 to TRBJ1-2; the D is unclear. The CDR3 extends over 18 amino acids. Germline CDR1 reads MNHEY; CDR2 reads SVGEGT. V was trimmed by 2 bases and J by 6 bases, leaving 25 bases between them. CDR3 DNA sequence: TGTGCCAGCAGTTACACTCTCGGGTCCCTCGGTCCGCATGATGGCTACACCTTC. This sequence encodes CASSYTLGSLGPHDGYTF.

CDR3 DNA: TGTGCCAGCAGTTATCAAGTGGGAGGGGGCTACACCTTC. This translates into CASSYQVGGGYTF. The V call is TRBV6-5, the J call TRBJ1-2, with D unresolved. The germline CDR1 and CDR2 sequences are MNHEY and SVGAGI. Trimming took off 3 bases at V and 8 bases at J, with 13 bases between the two ends. The CDR3 totals 13 residues.

The chain joins TRBV12-5 to TRBJ2-7, with 8 bases aligning to TRBD1. CDR3 size: 14 residues. CDR1 is LGHNT and CDR2 is FRNRAP in the germline V gene. Unmatched junction bases numbered 5, after V lost 5 bases and J lost 2 bases. CDR3 in amino acids: CASGPGGSAYEQYF. CDR3 in DNA: TGTGCTAGTGGTCCAGGGGGCAGCGCCTACGAGCAGTACTTC.

This rearrangement joins TRBV18 to TRBJ1-2; weak D call: TRBD1 (6 bases). The V end lost 0 bases, the J end lost 3 bases, and 11 bases lay between the germline ends. The CDR3 extends over 15 amino acids. The V gene's germline CDR1 is KGHSH and CDR2 LQKENI. The CDR3 reads CASSPPRGGDYGYTF. CDR3 DNA: TGTGCCAGCTCACCACCGAGAGGGGGGGACTATGGCTACACCTTC.

The chain carries TRBV30 and TRBJ1-5; the D gene is possibly TRBD1 (6 bases). The V gene's germline CDR1 is GTSNPN and CDR2 SVGIG (reference sequence). The CDR3 covers 13 residues. V was pared by 1 base and J by 5 bases, with 9 bases between. The CDR3 bases are TGTGCCTGGAGTGCCCAGGGGTATCAGCCCCAGCATTTT. Amino acids: CAWSAQGYQPQHF.

The V call is TRBV2, the J call TRBJ2-2; D may be TRBD1 (5 bases). The CDR3 has 15 amino acids. V was cut by 4 bases and J by 0 bases, with 9 bases left in between. Germline V gene lookup returns CDR1 SNHLY and CDR2 FYNNEI. The CDR3 nucleotides are TGTGCCAGCAGTGTTCAGGGCTCGAACACCGGGGAGCTGTTTTTT. Amino acids: CASSVQGSNTGELFF.

This chain connects TRBV5-8 to TRBJ1-1; D might be TRBD1 (5 bases). The CDR3 extends over 12 amino acids. Trimming left V 1 base short and J 7 bases short, with 8 bases between. Looked up from germline, CDR1 is SGHTS and CDR2 is YDEGEE. CDR3 region: CASSLIGDEAFF. The DNA of the CDR3 is TGTGCCAGCAGCTTGATAGGGGATGAAGCTTTCTTT.

The CDR3 sequence: CASSLGGGRETQYF. CDR3 sequence (DNA): TGCGCCAGCAGCTTGGGTGGGGGCCGGGAGACCCAGTACTTC. This chain links TRBV5-1 with TRBJ2-5; D is perhaps TRBD1 (6 bases). The CDR3 loop spans 14 amino acids. Germline V gene data show CDR1 as SGHRS and CDR2 as YFSETQ. V was pared by 0 bases and J by 5 bases, with 11 bases between.

V gene TRBV27 combines with J gene TRBJ2-5; D remains ambiguous. There are 12 residues in the CDR3. V was cut by 6 bases and J by 0 bases, with 5 bases left in between. The V gene's germline CDR1 is MNHEY and CDR2 SMNVEV (reference sequence). Here the CDR3 reads CASSRDQETQYF. In DNA form, the CDR3 reads TGTGCCAGCAGCCGGGACCAAGAGACCCAGTACTTC.

The chain employs TRBV2 and TRBJ1-1, with TRBD1 identical over 7 bases. The CDR3 is 14 amino acids. The V and J ends lost 6 bases and 4 bases, in that order; junction bases with no gene match: 8. Germline V gene lookup returns CDR1 SNHLY and CDR2 FYNNEI. CDR3 protein: CASSTGASGTEAFF. The CDR3 DNA is TGTGCCAGCAGCACAGGGGCGTCGGGCACTGAAGCTTTCTTT.

The V and J genes are TRBV4-3 and TRBJ1-6; D is unresolved. V was clipped by 0 bases and J by 3 bases, with 12 bases between them. This CDR3 has 17 residues. Germline-derived CDR1 and CDR2 are LGHNA and YSLEER. CDR3 nucleotide sequence: TGCGCCAGCAGCCAAGATACCGGGTCCCTCTATAATTCACCCCTCCACTTT. As protein: CASSQDTGSLYNSPLHF.